The TCR beta chain described here comes from a study of T cell changes during pregnancy in multiple sclerosis. Only in-frame clones appear in the TCRdb table, and some are missing; sequencing was by immunoSEQ multiplex PCR. Counted here are 70,000 to 90,000 clones, just under 95% occurring once; the ten biggest clones make up less than 0.85%. V was trimmed by 1 base and J by 6 bases, leaving 10 bases between them. CDR1 MGHDK and CDR2 SYGVNS come from the germline V gene. This CDR3 comprises 13 residues. This clone was picked up one time. The input for sequencing was peripheral blood, taken in the second trimester of pregnancy. The chain combines TRBV25-1 with TRBJ2-7, with D hard to call. The source is a female donor in good health, enrolled as a control in a pregnancy study. CDR3 DNA: TGTGCCAGCAGTGAATTCTTGCGAAGCGAGCAGTACTTC. Encoded protein: CASSEFLRSEQYF.